This T cell receptor beta chain was recovered during a study of cytomegalovirus exposure and HLA in healthy donors. Study background: Researchers previously reported finding 90 million to 120 million unique TCR beta sequences from 170 million or so T cells.

13 Jbeta primers and 60 Vbeta primers were used for the PCR. Produced via immunoSEQ multiplex PCR; TCRdb's table is partial and in-frame only. The sample shows over 130,000 clones, 79% of them seen only once. The V segment lost 4 bases and the J segment 3 bases; nucleotides outside the gene matches: 7. CDR1 is SGDLS, CDR2 YYNGEE, per germline. The CDR3 runs to 15 residues. The chain has TRBV9 and TRBJ1-2, with TRBD1 matching 9 bases. The specimen sequenced was PBMCs. The receptor was derived from a man aged 45 to 65 in good health and CMV-seropositive. The CDR3 coding sequence is TGTGCCAGCAGCCCAACGGGACAGGGAGACTATGGCTACACCTTC. This gives the protein CASSPTGQGDYGYTF.